This T cell receptor (beta chain) came from a study of CD8+CD57+ T cells in acquired aplastic anemia. At the level of the study: Yields of DNA that came from sorted CD4+ and CD8+ cells averaged roughly 3.3 ug.

The authors sequenced patients whose flow cytometry had shown CD8+CD57+ cell expansion. Blood sampling was performed on the patients, and none of them had received therapy by then. Study results and limitations: There were 25 to 35 CD8+ CDR3 sequences that occurred in both patients and controls.

The CDR3 is made up of 14 amino acids. Germline assignment: CDR1 LNHDA and CDR2 SQIVND (reference sequence). V lost 3 bases and J lost 1, with 9 bases in between. As for this clonotype: Antigen specificity is unknown.

Using genomic DNA as the template, TCR beta VDJ and CDR3 profiling was carried out. MiXCR, applied by TCRdb to the reads, yields one record per CDR3 protein. The sample has hundreds of thousands of distinct CDR3 sequences; under 65% are singletons. Sequencing was carried out using sorted CD4+, CD8+, or CD8+CD57+ T cells (not recorded which) from PBMCs. The source is a human donor with aplastic anemia. V usage is TRBV19 and J usage is TRBJ1-1; possible D gene TRBD1, 5 bases. The DNA of the CDR3 is TGTGCCAGTAGTATTGGGACGGCGAACACTGAAGCTTTCTTT. Protein product: CASSIGTANTEAFF.